This is a list of T cell receptor beta chains from one sample in a study of siplizumab effects on memory and regulatory T cells. Profiling relied on immunoSEQ multiplex PCR, and the TCRdb table lists in-frame clones only, not all of them. The repertoire has more than 85,000 clones, around 90% of them found once; the top ten carry roughly 2.5%. Sequencing was carried out using CD4+ T cells sorted from blood. These receptors originate from a human donor in good health. Some clones in this sample may be carry-over from other donors' samples. Both conserved end residues are trimmed from each CDR3.

J gene: TRBJ2-1
V gene: TRBV5-1
CDR3 protein: ASSFSGTGGYNEQF

J gene: TRBJ1-1
V gene: TRBV11-2
CDR3 protein: ASSFGAGGRTEAF

J gene: TRBJ1-4
V gene: TRBV2
CDR3 protein: ASSLRTGAEKLF

J gene: TRBJ2-5
V gene: TRBV2
CDR3 protein: ASIGYGETQY

J gene: TRBJ1-5
V gene: TRBV27
CDR3 protein: ASSLEGRDQPQH

J gene: TRBJ1-2
V gene: TRBV30
CDR3 protein: AWTENYGYT

J gene: TRBJ2-7
V gene: TRBV12-5
CDR3 protein: ASGAGTGGSYEQY

J gene: TRBJ2-1
V gene: TRBV19
CDR3 protein: ASSISLAGHNEQF

J gene: TRBJ2-3
V gene: TRBV9
CDR3 protein: ASSVGSSIDLTDTQY

J gene: TRBJ2-7
V gene: TRBV23-1
CDR3 protein: ASTPFCEQY

J gene: TRBJ2-6
V gene: TRBV30
CDR3 protein: AWSVRTSGANVLT

J gene: TRBJ2-5
V gene: TRBV5-1
CDR3 protein: ASSLSSGAQETQY

J gene: TRBJ2-1
V gene: TRBV7-7
CDR3 protein: ASSLFGAYNEQF

J gene: TRBJ1-4
V gene: TRBV7-9
CDR3 protein: ASSPFRTADSEKLF

J gene: TRBJ1-2
V gene: TRBV18
CDR3 protein: ASSIGTGQYSNYGYT

J gene: TRBJ1-3
V gene: TRBV7-9
CDR3 protein: ASSSSRGVTGLGNTIY

J gene: TRBJ2-7
V gene: TRBV28
CDR3 protein: ASRTGGRYEQY

J gene: TRBJ1-2
V gene: TRBV7-9
CDR3 protein: ASSQAGDSYSRNYGYT

J gene: TRBJ2-5
V gene: TRBV7-6
CDR3 protein: ASSLMVGRAQETQY

J gene: TRBJ2-1
V gene: TRBV5-6
CDR3 protein: ASSEDSGRIYNEQF

J gene: TRBJ2-4
V gene: TRBV7-9
CDR3 protein: ASSIDPGRQY

J gene: TRBJ2-3
V gene: TRBV11-2
CDR3 protein: ASSIGPLNTDTQY

J gene: TRBJ2-2
V gene: TRBV10-2
CDR3 protein: ASKLAGGITGELF

J gene: TRBJ2-5
V gene: TRBV5-1
CDR3 protein: ASSSQGGEQETQY

J gene: TRBJ1-5
V gene: TRBV7-8
CDR3 protein: ASSSQRQGQPQH

J gene: TRBJ2-2
V gene: TRBV7-3
CDR3 protein: ASSLNFGGATGELF

J gene: TRBJ2-7
V gene: TRBV5-1
CDR3 protein: ATSDGAGSYEQY

J gene: TRBJ2-1
V gene: TRBV19
CDR3 protein: ASSSPTRWKEQF

J gene: TRBJ2-7
V gene: TRBV5-1
CDR3 protein: ASSPKGGRDEQY

J gene: TRBJ1-5
V gene: TRBV10-1
CDR3 protein: ASTRDRYSNQPQH

J gene: TRBJ2-3
V gene: TRBV15
CDR3 protein: ATSRRGEDTQY

J gene: TRBJ2-7
V gene: TRBV5-4
CDR3 protein: ASSFGQGRVDEQY

J gene: TRBJ2-2
V gene: TRBV9
CDR3 protein: ASSGRLGLAGATGELF

J gene: TRBJ2-7
V gene: TRBV18
CDR3 protein: ASSRSGSTYEQY

J gene: TRBJ2-2
V gene: TRBV11-3
CDR3 protein: ASSATANTGELF

J gene: TRBJ2-3
V gene: TRBV5-1
CDR3 protein: ASSSRGTDTQY

J gene: TRBJ1-5
V gene: TRBV6-1
CDR3 protein: ASSLQGLSQPQH

J gene: TRBJ1-5
V gene: TRBV10-2
CDR3 protein: ASSVGGNQPQH

J gene: TRBJ1-4
V gene: TRBV29-1
CDR3 protein: SVSDSYGGDEKLF

J gene: TRBJ1-2
V gene: TRBV6-4
CDR3 protein: ASSDKGTYGYT

J gene: TRBJ1-2
V gene: TRBV19
CDR3 protein: ASSDRGRGYT

J gene: TRBJ2-7
V gene: TRBV5-1
CDR3 protein: ASSAVLAGESEQY

J gene: TRBJ1-1
V gene: TRBV28
CDR3 protein: ASSLRGGYATEAF

J gene: TRBJ2-3
V gene: TRBV5-1
CDR3 protein: ASSLVLATSTDTQY

J gene: TRBJ1-5
V gene: TRBV7-8
CDR3 protein: ASSFGPYQPQH

J gene: TRBJ1-1
V gene: TRBV5-1
CDR3 protein: ASSLTGTPVNTEAF

J gene: TRBJ2-1
V gene: TRBV18
CDR3 protein: ASSLDAGAEQF

J gene: TRBJ2-7
V gene: TRBV18
CDR3 protein: ASSTGGYEQY

J gene: TRBJ2-7
V gene: TRBV2
CDR3 protein: ASSDSLGLTYEQY

J gene: TRBJ2-3
V gene: TRBV2
CDR3 protein: ASTSLAGGISSTDTQY

J gene: TRBJ2-6
V gene: TRBV18
CDR3 protein: ASSPWDRRAVLT

J gene: TRBJ2-3
V gene: TRBV27
CDR3 protein: ASSFSSTDTQY

J gene: TRBJ2-2
V gene: TRBV27
CDR3 protein: ASSLLDRGHTGELF